The sample holds one count of the clone carrying this T cell receptor (beta chain). Its target is unknown. This sample is drawn from a study of blood T cells in healthy people across ages. Notes on the study in general: Donors of long life had a larger count of naive CD4+ cells and greater diversity than aged donors.

Trimming stripped 3 bases from V and 7 bases from J, with 15 bases between. The CDR3 totals 14 residues. Next came a second PCR, run for about 6 to 11 cycles, which used a sample-barcoded 5' primer along with a J-beta primer mix. TCRdb redid the calling of the 5' RACE reads with MiXCR, one entry per CDR3 protein. The profile shows about 970,000 distinct CDR3 sequences, just over 50% of them singletons. Collection of approximately 9.3 milliliters of peripheral blood was performed for each donor. The chain couples TRBV12-3 or TRBV12-4 to TRBJ1-2; D remains unclear. The sample taken for sequencing was blood. The TCR was taken from a woman aged 55-69 years in good health. In DNA, the CDR3 is TGTGCCAGCAGTTTCGGAATTATAACCGGTGGCTACACCTTC. Translating gives CASSFGIITGGYTF.